Each of the 24 T cell receptor beta chains below was sequenced from the same sample in a study of cytotoxic CD8 clonotypes in ibrutinib-treated CLL. Using immunoSEQ multiplex PCR, the repertoire was profiled, and TCRdb retains in-frame clones only, with some absent. The sample lists about 70,000 clones, approximately 90% occurring once. The sequenced sample was PBMCs, obtained after 12 months of ibrutinib treatment. The receptor source for this set is a human donor with chronic lymphocytic leukemia.

This chain links TRBV7-9 with TRBJ2-2; 8 bases map to TRBD1. Germline values: CDR1 SEHNR, CDR2 FQNEAQ (reference sequence). Unmatched junction bases numbered 5, after V lost 1 base and J lost 7 bases. The CDR3 is 15 amino acids. CDR3 loop: CASSLGQGANGELFF. CDR3 DNA: TGTGCCAGCAGCTTAGGGCAGGGGGCGAACGGGGAGCTGTTTTTT.

V and J are TRBV7-2 and TRBJ1-5, with TRBD1 as a possible D gene (6 bases). This CDR3 has 15 amino acids. The germline V gene has CDR1 SGHTA and CDR2 FQGNSA. V was cut by 0 bases and J by 0 bases, with 6 bases left in between. This CDR3 reads CASSLAGGSNQPQHF. The CDR3 DNA reads TGTGCCAGCAGCTTAGCAGGGGGTAGCAATCAGCCCCAGCATTTT.

This clone was seen only once. The chain carries TRBV20-1 and TRBJ2-7, with TRBD2 identical over 7 bases. Germline V gene data show CDR1 as DFQATT and CDR2 as SNEGSKA (reference sequence). The V segment lost 6 bases and the J segment 4 bases; nucleotides outside the gene matches: 3. The CDR3 extends over 11 amino acids. The CDR3 DNA sequence: TGCAGTGCACCGGGGGGATACGAGCAGTACTTC. Encoded protein: CSAPGGYEQYF.

This clone was counted a single time. The V gene is TRBV6-1, the J gene TRBJ1-2; 7 bases are shared with TRBD1. V shed 4 bases and J 8 bases; nucleotides not matched to a gene: 10. Germline lookup yields CDR1 MNHNS and CDR2 SASEGT. The CDR3 contains 14 residues. The CDR3 loop reads CASSGTRQGRGYTF. Here the CDR3 DNA reads TGTGCCAGCAGTGGGACCCGACAGGGCCGCGGCTACACCTTC.

Here the CDR3 DNA reads TGCGCCAGCAGCTTGGACCCTCTGACTGGTAGCGGGAGGGCCAACGAGCAGTACTTC. Its protein product is CASSLDPLTGSGRANEQYF. This chain joins TRBV5-1 and TRBJ2-7, with 11 bases fitting TRBD2. Germline trimming cut 0 bases from V and 5 bases from J; bases unmatched to any gene: 16. Germline assignment: CDR1 SGHRS and CDR2 YFSETQ. The CDR3 sequence is 19 residues long.

This sequence joins TRBV7-6 and TRBJ2-7, with D tentatively TRBD2 (5 bases). The CDR3 covers 13 residues. The V and J ends lost 1 base and 7 bases respectively, with 11 bases between them. The germline V gene encodes CDR1 SGHVS and CDR2 FNYEAQ. The CDR3 region is CASSLDPGREQYF. The CDR3 coding sequence is TGTGCCAGCAGCTTAGATCCGGGGAGAGAGCAGTACTTC.

This clone was counted between two and nine times. The chain carries TRBV10-3 and TRBJ1-1, with D perhaps TRBD1 (5 bases). Trimming removed 4 bases at V and 6 bases at J, with 9 bases between. This CDR3 has 12 residues. Germline V lookup: CDR1 ENHRY, CDR2 SYGVKD. CDR3 coding DNA: TGTGCCATCAGTGCCGGGGGGGCTGAAGCTTTCTTT. Translating it yields CAISAGGAEAFF.

The chain employs TRBV28 and TRBJ1-1; a possible D gene is TRBD1 (6 bases). The CDR3 extends over 14 amino acids. The germline gives CDR1 MDHEN, CDR2 SYDVKM. Deletions cut 1 base from V and 8 bases from J, with 14 bases between. The CDR3 sequence: CASSLSRGQPEAFF. The DNA for the CDR3 is TGTGCCAGCAGTTTATCTCGGGGGCAGCCAGAAGCTTTCTTT.

The chain couples TRBV19 to TRBJ2-7; 9 nucleotides match TRBD1. V lost 5 bases to trimming and J lost 1 base; unmatched junction nucleotides: 9. CDR3 size: 16 residues. CDR1 LNHDA and CDR2 SQIVND come from the germline V gene (reference sequence). The CDR3 bases are TGTGCCAGTAGTTCCCTGCCGGGACAGGGTTCCTACGAGCAGTACTTC. It is translated as CASSSLPGQGSYEQYF.

This clone was picked up one time. This CDR3 is CASSLPVGGLRSEQYF. CDR3 sequence (DNA): TGTGCCAGCAGCCTACCTGTGGGGGGGCTACGCTCCGAGCAGTACTTC. The chain carries TRBV5-5 and TRBJ2-7; maybe TRBD2 (7 bases). CDR1 and CDR2 from the germline V gene are SGHKS and YYEKEE (reference sequence). This CDR3 spans 16 amino acids. Trimming took off 4 bases at V and 6 bases at J, with 23 bases between the two ends.

The chain joins TRBV6-6 to TRBJ1-1; the D is unclear. The CDR3 runs to 13 residues. Germline V gene lookup returns CDR1 MNHNY and CDR2 SVGAGI (reference sequence). V lost 2 bases to trimming and J lost 1 base, with 5 bases between them. In DNA form, the CDR3 reads TGTGCCAGCAGTTACGAGGAGAACACTGAAGCTTTCTTT. It yields the protein CASSYEENTEAFF.

This chain uses TRBV2 with TRBJ1-4, with 9 positions matching TRBD1. The CDR3 sequence is 15 residues long. Germline CDR1 SNHLY, CDR2 FYNNEI. J was trimmed by 7 bases and V by 6 bases; bases with no gene match: 9. CDR3 in amino acids: CASRETDRGGEKLFF. The CDR3 nucleotides read TGTGCCAGCAGAGAAACGGACAGGGGTGGTGAAAAACTGTTTTTT.

The CDR3 region is CASSLIGGRTGELFF. In nucleotides, the CDR3 is TGCGCCAGCAGCCTGATAGGTGGGCGAACCGGGGAGCTGTTTTTT. The chain couples TRBV4-1 to TRBJ2-2; D not certain. Trimming shortened V by 4 bases and J by 5 bases, and 14 bases separated the two germline ends. Per the germline V gene, CDR1 is MGHRA and CDR2 is YSYEKL. The CDR3 loop spans 15 amino acids.

Written as DNA, the CDR3 is TGTGCCAGCAGCGATACGTCACGACAGGGGTACACTGAAGCTTTCTTT. This sequence encodes CASSDTSRQGYTEAFF. The chain is built from TRBV11-3 and TRBJ1-1; 8 bases agree with TRBD1. Per germline, CDR1 SGHNT and CDR2 YENEEA. The CDR3 consists of 16 residues. V gave up 5 bases and J gave up 3 bases; unmatched junction bases: 11.

The gene calls are TRBV6-5 and TRBJ2-1, with D unresolved. Germline CDR1 reads MNHEY; CDR2 reads SVGAGI. The CDR3 is made up of 14 amino acids. With 2 bases removed from V and 8 bases from J, the gap between germline ends came to 13 bases. CDR3 nucleotides: TGTGCCAGCAGTTACGGCCCTAGATGGTATGAGCAGTTCTTC. This sequence encodes CASSYGPRWYEQFF.

This chain links TRBV7-7 with TRBJ1-3, with D possibly TRBD1 on 5 matching bases. CDR1 SSHAT and CDR2 FNYEAQ come from the germline V gene (reference sequence). There are 14 residues in the CDR3. Trimming took off 4 bases at V and 0 bases at J, with 7 bases between the two ends. CDR3 in DNA: TGTGCCAGCAGCTCGGGACTCTCTGGAAACACCATATATTTT. It translates to CASSSGLSGNTIYF.

The chain has TRBV4-1 and TRBJ2-2; 10 bases are a match to TRBD2. J lost 7 bases, V lost 4 bases, and 6 bases had no gene match. This CDR3 has 15 amino acids. The germline V gene encodes CDR1 MGHRA and CDR2 YSYEKL. CDR3 sequence: CASSPLAGAGGELFF. The CDR3 nucleotides are TGCGCCAGCAGCCCGCTAGCGGGAGCGGGCGGGGAGCTGTTTTTT.

The V gene is TRBV19, the J gene TRBJ2-1, with D tentatively TRBD1 (6 bases). From germline, CDR1 is LNHDA and CDR2 SQIVND (reference sequence). Trimming shortened V by 7 bases and J by 6 bases, and 22 bases separated the two germline ends. The CDR3 is 16 amino acids. The CDR3 region is CASTPADGQGSNEQFF. The CDR3, as DNA: TGTGCCAGTACCCCGGCAGATGGGCAGGGGTCCAATGAGCAGTTCTTC.

The CDR3 DNA follows: TGTGCCAGCAGCTTACCAGGGCTCGGTAATGAAAAACTGTTTTTT. Its protein is CASSLPGLGNEKLFF. The genes are TRBV7-9 and TRBJ1-4; D is possibly TRBD1 (5 bases). The ends were cut back, 2 bases at V and 4 bases at J, with 11 bases in the middle. This CDR3 has 15 residues. CDR1 and CDR2 (germline): SEHNR, FQNEAQ (reference sequence).

The chain carries TRBV4-1 and TRBJ2-5, with TRBD2 matching over 7 bases. CDR3 length: 15 amino acids. The germline gives CDR1 MGHRA, CDR2 YSYEKL. The V gene end was trimmed by 3 bases and the J gene end by 6 bases; junction bases not matched to a gene: 10. CDR3 DNA: TGCGCCAGCAGCCAGGAAGGACTAGTCTCTCAGACCCAGTACTTC. This gives the protein CASSQEGLVSQTQYF.

CDR3 bases: TGTGCCAGCAGCCCAACGAAACAGCTCTACGAGCAGTACTTC. It specifies CASSPTKQLYEQYF. V is TRBV7-9 and J is TRBJ2-7; D not certain. The germline V and J ends were trimmed by 5 bases and 3 bases, with 14 bases remaining between them. This CDR3 comprises 14 residues. The V gene's germline CDR1 is SEHNR and CDR2 FQNEAQ (reference sequence).

This clone was seen only once. The rearrangement joins TRBV2 to TRBJ2-7; the D is unclear. The V gene lost 2 bases and the J gene lost 9 bases, with 11 bases spanning the gap. The germline gives CDR1 SNHLY, CDR2 FYNNEI. This CDR3 comprises 12 residues. CDR3: CASSESRYRQYF. As DNA, the CDR3 is TGTGCCAGCAGTGAAAGTAGGTACCGGCAGTACTTC.

V usage is TRBV19 and J usage is TRBJ2-1; 7 nucleotides align to TRBD2. V lost 1 base, J lost 0 bases, and 3 bases stayed unmatched. CDR3 length: 16 residues. The germline V gene has CDR1 LNHDA and CDR2 SQIVND (reference sequence). DNA of the CDR3: TGTGCCAGTAGTATAGGCGGGAGTGGCTCCTACAATGAGCAGTTCTTC. This translates into CASSIGGSGSYNEQFF.

The chain couples TRBV4-2 to TRBJ2-7; D remains unclear. Germline V gene lookup returns CDR1 LGHNA and CDR2 YNFKEQ. Trimming pared 1 base from V and 6 bases from J, leaving 13 bases between. The CDR3 is made up of 14 amino acids. CDR3 DNA sequence: TGTGCCAGCAGCCAAGCCCCCGGAGCGTCCGAGCAGTACTTC. It translates to CASSQAPGASEQYF.